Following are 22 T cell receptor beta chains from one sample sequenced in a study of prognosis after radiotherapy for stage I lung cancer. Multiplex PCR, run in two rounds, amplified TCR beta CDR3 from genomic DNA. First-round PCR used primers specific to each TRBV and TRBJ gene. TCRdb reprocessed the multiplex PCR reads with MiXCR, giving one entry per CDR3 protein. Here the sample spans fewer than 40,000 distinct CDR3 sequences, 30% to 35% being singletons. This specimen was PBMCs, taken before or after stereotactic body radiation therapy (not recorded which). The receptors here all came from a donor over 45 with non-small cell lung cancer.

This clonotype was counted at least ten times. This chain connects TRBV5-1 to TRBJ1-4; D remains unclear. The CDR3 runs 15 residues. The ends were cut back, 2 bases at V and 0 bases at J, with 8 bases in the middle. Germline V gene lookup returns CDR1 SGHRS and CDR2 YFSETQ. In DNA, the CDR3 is TGCGCCAGCAGCTTTGGGCTTGCAACTAATGAAAAACTGTTTTTT. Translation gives CASSFGLATNEKLFF.

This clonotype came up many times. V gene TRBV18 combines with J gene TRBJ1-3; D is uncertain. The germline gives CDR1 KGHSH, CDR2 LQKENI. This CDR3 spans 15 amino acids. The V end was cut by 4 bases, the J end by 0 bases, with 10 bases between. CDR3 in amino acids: CASSQTRSSGNTIYF. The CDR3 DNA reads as TGTGCCAGCTCACAGACAAGGAGCTCTGGAAACACCATATATTTT. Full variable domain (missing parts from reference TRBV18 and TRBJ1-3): NAGVMQNPRHLVRRRGQEARLRCSPMKGHSHVYWYRQLPEEGLKFMVYLQKENIIDESGMPKERFSAEFPKEGPSILRIQQVVRGDSAAYFCASSQTRSSGNTIYFGEGSWLTVV.

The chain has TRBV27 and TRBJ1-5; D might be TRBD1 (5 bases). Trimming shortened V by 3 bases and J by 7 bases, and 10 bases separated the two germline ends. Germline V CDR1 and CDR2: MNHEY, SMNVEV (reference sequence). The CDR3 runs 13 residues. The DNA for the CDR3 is TGTGCCAGCAGTTTTTCCAGGGAACAGCCCCAGCATTTT. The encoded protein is CASSFSREQPQHF.

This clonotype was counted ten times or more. This CDR3 reads CASSLLQYQETQYF. DNA for the CDR3: TGTGCCAGCAGTTTGCTGCAGTATCAAGAGACCCAGTACTTC. This sequence joins TRBV28 and TRBJ2-5; D is unresolved. V lost 3 bases and J lost 2, with 10 bases in between. This CDR3 region has 14 residues. CDR1 and CDR2 from the germline V gene are MDHEN and SYDVKM.

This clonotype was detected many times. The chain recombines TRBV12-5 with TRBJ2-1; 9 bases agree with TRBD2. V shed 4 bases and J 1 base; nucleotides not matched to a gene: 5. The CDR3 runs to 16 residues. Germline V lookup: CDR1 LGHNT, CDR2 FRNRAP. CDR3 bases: TGTGCTAGTGGTTCTTCAGCGGGAGGATCCTACAATGAGCAGTTCTTC. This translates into CASGSSAGGSYNEQFF.

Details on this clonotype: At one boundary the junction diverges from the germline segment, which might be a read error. CDR3 sequence (DNA): TGTGCTAGCAGCCTCGGGGGGGGTGAGACCCAGTACTTC. Its protein is CASSLGGGETQYF. The chain has TRBV7-7 and TRBJ2-5; 8 bases map to TRBD2. Germline V CDR1 and CDR2: SSHAT, FNYEAQ (reference sequence). This CDR3 spans 13 amino acids.

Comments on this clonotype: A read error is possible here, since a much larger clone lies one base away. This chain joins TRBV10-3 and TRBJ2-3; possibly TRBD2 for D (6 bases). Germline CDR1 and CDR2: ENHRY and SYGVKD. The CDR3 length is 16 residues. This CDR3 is CAISDFTSWATDAQYF. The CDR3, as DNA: TGTGCCATCAGTGATTTTACTAGCTGGGCCACAGATGCGCAGTATTTT.

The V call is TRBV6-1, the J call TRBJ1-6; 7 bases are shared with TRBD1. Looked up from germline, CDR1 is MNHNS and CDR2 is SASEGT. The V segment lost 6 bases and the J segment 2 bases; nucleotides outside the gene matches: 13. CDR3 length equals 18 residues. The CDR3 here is CASRVLGRGGPYNSPLHF. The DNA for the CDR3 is TGTGCCAGCAGGGTCCTGGGCAGGGGGGGTCCCTATAATTCACCCCTCCACTTT.

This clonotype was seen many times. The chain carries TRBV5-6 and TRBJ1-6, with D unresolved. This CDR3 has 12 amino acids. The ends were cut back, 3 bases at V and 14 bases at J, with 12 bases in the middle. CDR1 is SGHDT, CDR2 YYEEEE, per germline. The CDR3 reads CASSSDVLALHF. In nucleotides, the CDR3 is TGTGCCAGCAGCTCGGACGTACTGGCCCTCCACTTT. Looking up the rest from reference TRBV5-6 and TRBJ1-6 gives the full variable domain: DAGVTQSPTHLIKTRGQQVTLRCSPKSGHDTVSWYQQALGQGPQFIFQYYEEEERQRGNFPDRFSGHQFPNYSSELNVNALLLGDSALYLCASSSDVLALHFGNGTRLTVT.

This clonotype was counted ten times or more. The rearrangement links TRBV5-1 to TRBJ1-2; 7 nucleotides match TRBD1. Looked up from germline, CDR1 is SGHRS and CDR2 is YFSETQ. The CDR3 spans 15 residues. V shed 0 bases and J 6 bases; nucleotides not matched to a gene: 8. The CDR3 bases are TGCGCCAGCAGCTTGGCCGGCGACAGGGTGGATGGCTACACCTTC. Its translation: CASSLAGDRVDGYTF.

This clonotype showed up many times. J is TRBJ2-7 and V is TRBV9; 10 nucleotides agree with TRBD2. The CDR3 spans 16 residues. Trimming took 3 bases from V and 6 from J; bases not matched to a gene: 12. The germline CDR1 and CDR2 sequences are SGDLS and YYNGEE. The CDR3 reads CASSARAGGPPTEQYF. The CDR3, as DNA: TGTGCCAGCAGCGCGCGAGCGGGAGGGCCGCCTACCGAGCAGTACTTC.

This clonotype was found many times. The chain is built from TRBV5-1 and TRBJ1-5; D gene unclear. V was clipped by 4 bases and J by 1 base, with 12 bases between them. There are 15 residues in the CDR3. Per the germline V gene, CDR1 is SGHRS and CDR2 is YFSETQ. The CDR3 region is CASSPRGGSNQPQHF. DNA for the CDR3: TGCGCCAGCAGCCCTCGGGGAGGGAGCAATCAGCCCCAGCATTTT.

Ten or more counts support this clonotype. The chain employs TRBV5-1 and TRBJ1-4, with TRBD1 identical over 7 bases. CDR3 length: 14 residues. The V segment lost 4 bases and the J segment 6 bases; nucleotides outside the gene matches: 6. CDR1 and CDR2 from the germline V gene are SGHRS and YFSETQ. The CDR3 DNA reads TGCGCCAGCAGCAACAGAGGGACAGATGAAAAACTGTTTTTT. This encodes CASSNRGTDEKLFF.

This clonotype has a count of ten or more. This CDR3 is CSAEAEAGGNEKLFF. The DNA of the CDR3 is TGCAGTGCTGAGGCCGAGGCAGGGGGAAATGAAAAACTGTTTTTT. The V gene is TRBV20-1, the J gene TRBJ1-4, with TRBD1 matching 7 bases. The V gene end was trimmed by 5 bases and the J gene end by 5 bases; junction bases not matched to a gene: 11. CDR3 length: 15 residues. Germline V lookup: CDR1 DFQATT, CDR2 SNEGSKA (reference sequence).

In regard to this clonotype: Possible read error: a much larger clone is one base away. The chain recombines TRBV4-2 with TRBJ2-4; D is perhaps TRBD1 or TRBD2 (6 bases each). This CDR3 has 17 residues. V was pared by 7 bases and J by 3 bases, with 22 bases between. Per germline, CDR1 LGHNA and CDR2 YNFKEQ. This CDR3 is CASIRGEVGGGKNIQYF. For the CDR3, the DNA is TGTGCCAGCATCCGGGGCGAGGTCGGAGGGGGCAAAAACATTCAGTACTTC.

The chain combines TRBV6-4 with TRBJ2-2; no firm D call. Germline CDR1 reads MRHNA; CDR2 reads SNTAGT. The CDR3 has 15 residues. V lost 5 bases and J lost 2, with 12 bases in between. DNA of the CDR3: TGTGCCAGCAGTTTTCGGGCAGGTAACACCGGGGAGCTGTTTTTT. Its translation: CASSFRAGNTGELFF.

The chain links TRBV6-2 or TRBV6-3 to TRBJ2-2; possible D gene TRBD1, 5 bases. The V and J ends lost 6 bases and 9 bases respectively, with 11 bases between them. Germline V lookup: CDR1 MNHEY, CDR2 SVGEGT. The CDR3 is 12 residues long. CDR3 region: CASSLDTWELFF. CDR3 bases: TGTGCCAGCAGCCTGGACACTTGGGAGCTGTTTTTT.

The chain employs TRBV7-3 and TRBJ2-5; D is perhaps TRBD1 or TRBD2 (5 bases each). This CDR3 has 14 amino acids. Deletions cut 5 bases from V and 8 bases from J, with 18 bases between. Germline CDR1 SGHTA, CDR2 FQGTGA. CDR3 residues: CASSQNGGSDTQYF. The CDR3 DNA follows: TGTGCCAGCAGCCAAAATGGGGGTTCGGATACCCAGTACTTC.

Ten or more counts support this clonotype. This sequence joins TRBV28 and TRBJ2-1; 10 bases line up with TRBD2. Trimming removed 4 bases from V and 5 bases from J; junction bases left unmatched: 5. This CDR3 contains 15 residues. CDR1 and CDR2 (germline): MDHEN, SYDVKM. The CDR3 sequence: CASSYNSGRHNEQFF. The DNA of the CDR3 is TGTGCCAGCAGTTATAATAGCGGGAGGCACAATGAGCAGTTCTTC.

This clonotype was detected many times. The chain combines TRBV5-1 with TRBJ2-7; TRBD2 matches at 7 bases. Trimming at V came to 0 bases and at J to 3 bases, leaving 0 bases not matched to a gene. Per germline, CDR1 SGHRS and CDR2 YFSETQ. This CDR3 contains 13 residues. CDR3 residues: CASSLASGYEQYF. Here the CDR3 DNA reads TGCGCCAGCAGCTTGGCTAGCGGCTACGAGCAGTACTTC.

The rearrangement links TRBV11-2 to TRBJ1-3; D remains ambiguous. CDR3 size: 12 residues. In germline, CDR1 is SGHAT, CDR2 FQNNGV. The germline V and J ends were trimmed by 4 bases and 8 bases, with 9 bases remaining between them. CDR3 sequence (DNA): TGTGCCAGCAGCTCGGTACCCGACACCATATATTTT. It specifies CASSSVPDTIYF.

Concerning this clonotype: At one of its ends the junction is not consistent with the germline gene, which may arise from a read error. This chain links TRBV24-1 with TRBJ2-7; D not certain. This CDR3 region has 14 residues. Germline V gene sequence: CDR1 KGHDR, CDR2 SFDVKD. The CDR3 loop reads CATIEADGPYELYF. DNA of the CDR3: TGTGCCACCATTGAGGCGGACGGCCCCTACGAGCTGTACTTC.